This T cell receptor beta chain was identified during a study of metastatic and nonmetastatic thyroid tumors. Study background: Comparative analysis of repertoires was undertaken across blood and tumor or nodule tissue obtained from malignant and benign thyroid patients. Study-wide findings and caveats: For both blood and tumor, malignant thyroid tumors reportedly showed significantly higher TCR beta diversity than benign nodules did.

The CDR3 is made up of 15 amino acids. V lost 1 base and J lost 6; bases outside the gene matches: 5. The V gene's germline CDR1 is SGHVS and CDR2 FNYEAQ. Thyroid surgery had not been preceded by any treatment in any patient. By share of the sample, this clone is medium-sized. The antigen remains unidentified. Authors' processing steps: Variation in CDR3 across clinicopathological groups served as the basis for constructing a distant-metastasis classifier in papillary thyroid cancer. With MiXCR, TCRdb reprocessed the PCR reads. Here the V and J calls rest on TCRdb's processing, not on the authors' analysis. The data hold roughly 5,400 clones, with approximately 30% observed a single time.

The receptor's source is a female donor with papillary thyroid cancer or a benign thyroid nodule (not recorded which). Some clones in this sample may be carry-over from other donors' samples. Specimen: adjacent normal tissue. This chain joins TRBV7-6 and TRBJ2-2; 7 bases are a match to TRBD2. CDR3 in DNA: TGTGCCAGCAGCTTAGGAGTGGCGGGGGCCGGGGAGCTGTTTTTT. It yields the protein CASSLGVAGAGELFF.